This T cell receptor beta chain comes out of a study of T cell responses to AZD1222 COVID-19 vaccine (dated by TCRdb to 2020 to 2022). The study in broad terms: TCR sequencing covered more than 230 trial participants: 207 given two doses of AZD1222 and 26 given two doses of MenACWY control vaccine. Trial participants were enrolled into age subgroups of 18-55, 56-69 and 70-plus years, which contained about 160, 30 and 59 TCR-sequenced participants, respectively.

Per the germline V gene (reference sequence), SGHAT is the CDR1 and FQDESV is the CDR2. Measured from the cysteine to the phenylalanine, the CDR3 is 14 residues long. This entry keeps only the CDR3 DNA: 42 bases, framed from base 1. V loses 2 bases of germline sequence and J loses 2 bases, and the interval between the two ends is 9 bases. Remarks on this clone: The target of this receptor is not known. The input lacks base qualities; no much larger clone sits a single base away.

Taken with the paper, the label for time point translates to: baseline before first vaccination. The treatment or condition label for this specimen denotes: meningococcal conjugate vaccine given as trial control. The vaccinee samples were drawn from two UK trials, COV001 and COV002, one of which was a single-blind randomized controlled phase 2/3 trial testing AZD1222 (ChAdOx1 nCoV-19) in healthy adults. For TCRbeta chain sequencing, PBMC samples were collected from trial participants at day 0 and at day 28 after the second dose. The full study reports these points: Participants were mostly white British, with more females than males. The authors suggested clonal diversity may have been underestimated. After two AZD1222 doses, both the breadth and the depth of spike-specific TCRs were significantly higher than at day 0 and than in MenACWY recipients. Epitopes outside the regions mutated in the B.1.351 and B.1.1.7 variants were reportedly recognized by nearly half of the unique spike-specific TCRs. CD4 TCRs associated with the vaccine covered the entire spike protein, and the dominant responses were in regions 160-218 and 743-854. The 56-69-year group was small, and its depth increase did not reach significance, likely because of low power. Conclusions about previously exposed vaccinees are limited because only a handful of AZD1222 recipients were SARS-CoV-2 seropositive at baseline. No day 14 peak-response samples were available, so repertoires were characterized only after the peak T cell response.

The CDR3 regions of human TCRbeta chains were analyzed by immunosequencing. Per the original workflow: TCRs in the repertoires were compared against a reference library of SARS-CoV-2-specific TCRs that had been generated with the MIRA antigen-specificity platform. Breadth was defined as the fraction of unique TCRs that were SARS-CoV-2-associated, and depth was defined as the fraction of total T cells that were SARS-CoV-2-associated. Using the MIRA data, every spike-specific TCR was mapped to the spike region that the TCR reacted to and assigned to either a CD4 or a CD8 class. Log10-transformed breadth and depth values were compared by one-way ANOVA with Sidak's multiple comparisons tests. The source is immuneACCESS, and TCRdb retained only in-frame sequences with V and J called. Part of the clones is not carried over; for the studies checked, unresolved V genes explain less than half of this, and the remainder is unexplained. For V, J and clone size, that table is used; D and trimming come from the DNA. The sample table shows 70,000 to 95,000 clones, and roughly 90% are seen once. The ten largest clonotypes hold around 4.5% of the sample.

The rearrangement joined TRBV11-1 to TRBJ2-5, with an unclear D gene assignment. The receptor comes from an adult in good health. The sample in question was peripheral blood, obtained on day 0 of MenACWY control vaccination. Here is the DNA: TGTGCCAGCAGCTTAAGATGGCAGCAAGAGACCCAGTACTTC. Translated, it reads CASSLRWQQETQYF.